This TCR beta chain appears in the sequencing data of a study of T cell responses to AZD1222 COVID-19 vaccine. Notes on the study in general: Spike was spanned by vaccine-associated CD4 TCRs, which were dominant at 160-218 and 743-854. White British donors predominated, females outnumbered males, and clonal diversity was possibly underestimated. All repertoire sampling was performed exclusively after the peak T cell response.

This table comes from immunoSEQ multiplex PCR, and its TCRdb copy is limited to in-frame clones, with some not included. In the table there are over 45,000 clones, around 91% of which are singletons. With regard to this clone: Its antigen is still unknown.

Per the germline V gene, CDR1 is SQVTM and CDR2 is ANQGSEA. The V end lost 4 bases, the J end lost 3 bases, and 13 bases lay between the germline ends. This CDR3 is 13 amino acids long. Sequences were derived from peripheral blood, sampled 28 days after the second AZD1222 dose. V usage is TRBV29-1 and J usage is TRBJ2-7; D gene ambiguous. The TCR was taken from an adult who received the AZD1222 COVID-19 vaccine. DNA for the CDR3: TGCAGCGTTGGTGCCGACATAGGCTACGAGCAGTACTTC. This sequence encodes CSVGADIGYEQYF.